Included here is one TCR beta chain sequence, with context. Its antigen is currently not known. Per-nucleotide qualities are absent, and no much larger clonotype sits a single base away. CDR1 and CDR2 are read off the germline V gene as MDHEN and SYDVKM. From the cysteine up to the phenylalanine, the CDR3 has a length of 15 residues. The retained sequence is limited to the CDR3, 45 bases, with the frame set at the first base. V was cut back by 4 bases and J by 1 base, leaving a gap of 12 bases between them. The sample comes from a study of T cell responses to AZD1222 COVID-19 vaccine (TCRdb year 2021). For context, the study as a whole: A total of more than 230 trial participants underwent TCR sequencing, of whom 207 received two doses of AZD1222 and some 25 received two doses of the MenACWY control vaccine. Trial participants were enrolled by age into subgroups of 18-55, 56-69 and 70-plus years, and around 140, 26 and 57 TCR-sequenced participants, respectively, were included in these subgroups. General study outcomes and caveats: In the small 56-69-year group, the increase in depth fell short of significance, most likely because of low power. A significant rise in spike-specific TCR breadth and depth was observed after two AZD1222 doses relative to day 0 and relative to MenACWY recipients. The whole spike protein was spanned by vaccine-associated CD4 TCRs, and dominant responses were seen in regions 160-218 and 743-854. Nearly half of unique spike-specific TCRs reportedly recognized epitopes outside regions mutated in the B.1.351 and B.1.1.7 variants. Because no samples from the day 14 peak response were available, repertoires could be characterized only after the peak T cell response. Participants were mostly white British, with more females than males. The authors suggested clonal diversity may have been underestimated. Conclusions about previously exposed vaccinees are limited because only six or seven AZD1222 recipients were SARS-CoV-2 seropositive at baseline.

Taken with the paper, the label for time point translates to: about 28 days (+/-7) after the second vaccine dose. The sample's treatment or condition label is to be understood as: meningococcal conjugate vaccine given as trial control. The vaccinee samples were drawn from two UK trials, COV001 and COV002, one of which was a single-blind randomized controlled phase 2/3 trial testing AZD1222 (ChAdOx1 nCoV-19) in healthy adults. For TCRbeta chain sequencing, PBMC samples were collected from trial participants at day 0 and at day 28 after the second dose. The CDR3 regions of human TCRbeta chains were subjected to immunosequencing. Per the authors' processing: TCRs in the repertoires were compared against a reference library of SARS-CoV-2-specific TCRs that had been generated with the MIRA antigen-specificity platform. Breadth was defined as the fraction of unique TCRs that were SARS-CoV-2-associated. Depth was defined as the fraction of total T cells that were SARS-CoV-2-associated. Using the MIRA data, every spike-specific TCR was mapped to the spike region that the TCR reacted to and assigned to either a CD4 or a CD8 class. Log10-transformed breadth and depth values were compared by one-way ANOVA with Sidak's multiple comparisons tests. The table comes from immuneACCESS by way of TCRdb, which keeps in-frame sequences with V and J called. Part of the clones is missing from these tables; in studies checked, under half for an unresolved V gene and the rest for unknown reasons. For V, J and clone size, that table is used; D and trimming come from the DNA. Present in this sample are 200,000 to 250,000 clones, roughly 94% of which were seen just once. The ten biggest clones cover approximately 1.5% of the sample.

The starting material was peripheral blood, obtained 28 days after the second dose of the MenACWY control vaccine. The clonotype originates from an adult who received the MenACWY meningococcal vaccine as a control. The sequence is built from TRBV28 and TRBJ2-3; the D region is possibly TRBD1 or TRBD2, each matching across 5 bases. The CDR3 region has the sequence CASSSPMGGTDTQYF. The DNA sequence reads TGTGCCAGCAGTTCACCTATGGGGGGCACAGATACGCAGTATTTT.